Described below is a single T cell receptor beta chain sequence and its context. With a J-beta primer mix and a sample-barcoded 5' primer, a second PCR ran about 7 to 12 cycles. TCRdb independently ran MiXCR on the 5' RACE reads; one entry per CDR3 protein. The data hold around 970,000 distinct CDR3 sequences, with 51% observed a single time. CDR3 size: 13 residues. V lost 4 bases and J lost 8, with 12 bases in between. Germline loops: CDR1 SGHDN, CDR2 FVKESK. The entry originates in a study of blood T cells in healthy people across ages. The TCR originated in a woman aged 60-75 years in good health. This chain connects TRBV14 to TRBJ2-1; D uncertain. The source material was blood. CDR3 DNA sequence: TGTGCCAGCAGCCTTATCCCCGGGTATGAGCAGTTCTTC. Amino acids: CASSLIPGYEQFF.